Presented here are 30 T cell receptor beta chains from one specimen sequenced in a study of cytomegalovirus exposure and HLA in healthy donors. The PCR made use of 60 Vbeta and 13 Jbeta primers. The method was immunoSEQ multiplex PCR; TCRdb's version includes in-frame clones alone and lacks a portion of them. The data contain approximately 140,000 clones, 70% to 80% of them singletons. The sample was PBMCs. The receptors here all came from a female donor in good health and CMV-seronegative.

The V gene is TRBV4-1, the J gene TRBJ2-7; 12 bases agree with TRBD1. The germline V gene encodes CDR1 MGHRA and CDR2 YSYEKL. The V and J ends lost 4 bases and 6 bases, in that order; junction bases with no gene match: 10. This CDR3 is built from 16 residues. CDR3 DNA: TGCGCCAGCAGCCTCTACTCCGGGACAGGGGGCGGCGAGCAGTACTTC. This codes for CASSLYSGTGGGEQYF.

In nucleotides, the CDR3 is TGTGCCACCAGCAGAGAACCCCCCGGGACAGAGCTCACAGATACGCAGTATTTT. As protein: CATSREPPGTELTDTQYF. The V call is TRBV15, the J call TRBJ2-3, with 7 positions matching TRBD1. In germline, CDR1 is LNHNV, CDR2 YYDKDF (reference sequence). Losses at the gene ends were 0 bases for V and 2 bases for J; bases not matched to a gene: 11. The CDR3 contains 18 residues.

In its sample, this clone was seen once. At one of its ends the junction is not consistent with the germline gene, which may arise from a read error. The rearrangement uses TRBV7-9 and TRBJ1-1, with a tentative D call TRBD1 (5 bases). The CDR3 is 11 amino acids. In germline, CDR1 is SEHNR, CDR2 FQNEAQ (reference sequence). The CDR3 DNA reads TGTTCCAGCAGCGCTGCGGGGGTGTCAGTATTT. Residues: CSSSAAGVSVF.

The gene calls are TRBV20-1 and TRBJ2-5; the D is unclear. Germline V lookup: CDR1 DFQATT, CDR2 SNEGSKA (reference sequence). CDR3 size: 11 residues. Deletions cut 3 bases from V and 0 bases from J, with 2 bases between. CDR3 coding DNA: TGCAGTGCTAGCTACCAAGAGACCCAGTACTTC. It yields the protein CSASYQETQYF.

This rearrangement joins TRBV7-3 to TRBJ1-1, with D uncertain. The CDR3 consists of 13 residues. The V end lost 6 bases, the J end lost 3 bases, and 11 bases lay between the germline ends. CDR1 is SGHTA and CDR2 is FQGTGA in the germline V gene. The CDR3 here is CASSEGLDTEAFF. The CDR3 DNA follows: TGTGCCAGCAGTGAGGGATTGGACACTGAAGCTTTCTTT. The full variable domain, with the rest looked up from reference TRBV7-3 and TRBJ1-1, is GAGVSQTPSNKVTEKGKYVELRCDPISGHTALYWYRQSLGQGPEFLIYFQGTGAADDSGLPNDRFFAVRPEGSVSTLKIQRTERGDSAVYLCASSEGLDTEAFFGQGTRLTVV.

The CDR3 bases are TGTGCCTGGAGTCCCGGGTCTAGCGGGAGAATCGGGCAGTACTTC. Translated: CAWSPGSSGRIGQYF. This chain uses TRBV30 with TRBJ2-7; 10 bases are shared with TRBD2. The CDR3 length is 15 residues. The ends lost 2 bases at V and 9 bases at J; junction bases unmatched: 13. Germline CDR1 GTSNPN, CDR2 SVGIG (reference sequence).

This sequence joins TRBV9 and TRBJ2-2, with 8 bases identical to TRBD1. The CDR3 is 16 amino acids. Germline-derived CDR1 and CDR2 are SGDLS and YYNGEE. V was pared by 4 bases and J by 3 bases, with 8 bases of the junction left unmatched. CDR3 protein: CASSPLWTGYTGELFF. CDR3 DNA sequence: TGTGCCAGCAGCCCCCTTTGGACAGGGTACACCGGGGAGCTGTTTTTT.

The CDR3 is CASSGGPRGGYGYTF. The CDR3 DNA reads as TGTGCCAGCAGCGGGGGACCCCGGGGAGGCTATGGCTACACCTTC. This chain joins TRBV9 and TRBJ1-2, with a tentative D call TRBD1 (5 bases). Germline assignment: CDR1 SGDLS and CDR2 YYNGEE. This CDR3 region has 15 residues. The V and J ends lost 3 bases and 4 bases respectively, with 16 bases between them.

The chain recombines TRBV16 with TRBJ2-5; possibly TRBD2 for D (5 bases). Trimming pared 2 bases from V and 5 bases from J, leaving 12 bases between. The CDR3 runs to 14 residues. Germline lookup yields CDR1 KGHSY and CDR2 FQNENV. CDR3 protein: CASSQRGPGETQYF. Here the CDR3 DNA reads TGTGCCAGCAGCCAACGAGGGCCGGGGGAGACCCAGTACTTC.

V and J are TRBV9 and TRBJ2-5; D gene unclear. Germline CDR1 and CDR2: SGDLS and YYNGEE. The CDR3 length is 14 residues. V was trimmed by 0 bases and J by 0 bases, leaving 6 bases between them. The CDR3 reads CASSVEDYQETQYF. The CDR3 coding sequence is TGTGCCAGCAGCGTAGAAGACTACCAAGAGACCCAGTACTTC.

The chain carries TRBV7-2 and TRBJ1-2, with TRBD1 matching over 9 bases. The CDR3 covers 15 residues. The ends lost 5 bases at V and 6 bases at J; junction bases unmatched: 10. Looked up from germline, CDR1 is SGHTA and CDR2 is FQGNSA. CDR3 sequence (DNA): TGTGCCAGCAGCCCTACAGGGGGCCAAGGTGATGGCTACACCTTC. Encoded protein: CASSPTGGQGDGYTF.

This chain uses TRBV19 with TRBJ1-1, with D possibly matching TRBD1 (6 bases). CDR1 is LNHDA, CDR2 SQIVND, per germline (reference sequence). This CDR3 spans 20 amino acids. Trimming took off 3 bases at V and 3 bases at J, with 29 bases between the two ends. The CDR3 loop reads CASSIVGVGGRTRGYTEAFF. CDR3 DNA: TGTGCCAGTAGTATCGTAGGAGTGGGCGGCAGGACGAGGGGGTACACTGAAGCTTTCTTT.

The CDR3 bases are TGTGCCAGCAGCTCTCCCCCGGGTGGTGGTGAGCAGTTCTTC. As protein: CASSSPPGGGEQFF. This chain joins TRBV7-9 and TRBJ2-1; D gene unclear. This CDR3 spans 14 amino acids. V was shortened by 4 bases and J by 9 bases, with 16 bases between the two germline ends. Germline CDR1 is SEHNR and CDR2 is FQNEAQ (reference sequence).

The J gene is TRBJ1-2, the V gene TRBV27; D ambiguous. CDR1 and CDR2 from the germline V gene are MNHEY and SMNVEV (reference sequence). CDR3 length: 12 residues. The V gene lost 5 bases and the J gene lost 5 bases, with 9 bases spanning the gap. This chain's CDR3 is CASSATGYGYTF. The CDR3 DNA reads as TGTGCCAGCAGTGCTACGGGATATGGCTACACCTTC.

The chain combines TRBV28 with TRBJ1-3; D is undetermined. Germline assignment: CDR1 MDHEN and CDR2 SYDVKM. The CDR3 is 13 amino acids. Trimming removed 3 bases at V and 3 bases at J, with 6 bases between. The CDR3 nucleotides read TGTGCCAGCAGTTTGCAGTTTGGAAACACCATATATTTT. Encoded protein: CASSLQFGNTIYF.

This clone showed up just a few times. The chain recombines TRBV7-9 with TRBJ1-1, with TRBD1 matching 7 bases. V lost 4 bases to trimming and J lost 5 bases; unmatched junction nucleotides: 10. The CDR3 has 15 amino acids. Germline assignment: CDR1 SEHNR and CDR2 FQNEAQ (reference sequence). The DNA for the CDR3 is TGTGCCAGCAGCTCCTATACAGGGGTGAGGACTGAAGCTTTCTTT. This translates into CASSSYTGVRTEAFF.

The chain recombines TRBV29-1 with TRBJ2-1; 11 bases are a match to TRBD2. Germline CDR1 and CDR2: SQVTM and ANQGSEA. The V segment lost 1 base and the J segment 4 bases; nucleotides outside the gene matches: 3. This CDR3 has 15 residues. The CDR3: CSVEVWTSGYNEQFF. CDR3 in DNA: TGCAGCGTTGAAGTCTGGACTAGCGGGTACAATGAGCAGTTCTTC.

The chain links TRBV11-2 to TRBJ1-3; D is unresolved. Germline loops: CDR1 SGHAT, CDR2 FQNNGV. The germline V and J ends were trimmed by 5 bases and 5 bases, with 7 bases remaining between them. CDR3 length equals 12 residues. CDR3 nucleotides: TGTGCCAGCAGCCCTTTTAGAAACACCATATATTTT. It is translated as CASSPFRNTIYF.

The genes are TRBV21-1 and TRBJ1-4; the table's D call of TRBD1 was not tested on the DNA. TRBV21-1 is given as a pseudogene. The CDR3 totals 15 residues. CDR3 sequence reads: CASRETGTPNEKLFF. DNA for the CDR3: TGTGCCAGCAGGGAAACCGGGACACCTAATGAAAAACTGTTTTTT.

The CDR3 DNA sequence: TGTGCCAGCAGACGGGGGGGGGCGGGTGAAAAACTGTTTTTT. It encodes CASRRGGAGEKLFF. V usage is TRBV5-4 and J usage is TRBJ1-4, with a possible D match to TRBD1 (6 bases). Trimming shortened V by 5 bases and J by 7 bases, and 15 bases separated the two germline ends. This CDR3 spans 14 amino acids. In germline, CDR1 is SGHNT, CDR2 YYREEE (reference sequence).

The chain has TRBV13 and TRBJ2-5; D unresolved. Germline CDR1 is PRHDT and CDR2 is FYEKMQ (reference sequence). V dropped 3 bases and J dropped 5 bases, with 13 bases sitting between them. There are 14 residues in the CDR3. This CDR3 reads CASSLKSARETQYF. The CDR3 DNA is TGTGCCAGCAGCTTGAAAAGCGCACGGGAGACCCAGTACTTC. Full variable domain (outside the CDR3, taken from reference TRBV13 and TRBJ2-5): AAGVIQSPRHLIKEKRETATLKCYPIPRHDTVYWYQQGPGQDPQFLISFYEKMQSDKGSIPDRFSAQQFSDYHSELNMSSLELGDSALYFCASSLKSARETQYFGPGTRLLVL.

This clone was observed a handful of times. The chain carries TRBV2 and TRBJ1-4; D unclear. Trimming removed 5 bases at V and 5 bases at J, with 15 bases between. The V gene's germline CDR1 is SNHLY and CDR2 FYNNEI. CDR3 length: 15 amino acids. In nucleotides, the CDR3 is TGTGCCAGCAGTTACTTTGGCCGGCGGAATGAAAAACTGTTTTTT. This encodes CASSYFGRRNEKLFF.

This clone was seen a few times. The V call is TRBV28, the J call TRBJ1-1, with TRBD1 as a possible D gene (5 bases). Germline V gene sequence: CDR1 MDHEN, CDR2 SYDVKM. Deletions cut 7 bases from V and 1 base from J, with 13 bases between. The CDR3 has 14 amino acids. CDR3 in DNA: TGTGCCAGCACGGGACTGGGGGGGAACACTGAAGCTTTCTTT. The encoded protein is CASTGLGGNTEAFF.

This rearrangement joins TRBV7-8 to TRBJ2-5; unclear D gene. Looked up from germline, CDR1 is SGHVS and CDR2 is FQNEAQ. V lost 6 bases and J lost 2, with 16 bases in between. The CDR3 loop spans 15 amino acids. CDR3 coding DNA: TGTGCCAGCAGTCCTAGTAGAACACCTCAAGAGACCCAGTACTTC. Amino acids: CASSPSRTPQETQYF. Full variable domain (missing parts from reference TRBV7-8 and TRBJ2-5): GAGVSQSPRYKVAKRGQDVALRCDPISGHVSLFWYQQALGQGPEFLTYFQNEAQLDKSGLPSDRFFAERPEGSVSTLKIQRTQQEDSAVYLCASSPSRTPQETQYFGPGTRLLVL.

This clone was seen once. The chain carries TRBV5-1 and TRBJ2-5, with D possibly matching TRBD2 (5 bases). Germline V CDR1 and CDR2: SGHRS, YFSETQ. The V end was cut by 4 bases, the J end by 2 bases, with 15 bases between. The CDR3 covers 15 residues. CDR3 sequence reads: CASSLPTGDQETQYF. CDR3 nucleotide sequence: TGCGCCAGCAGCCTCCCTACCGGGGATCAAGAGACCCAGTACTTC.

As concerns this clone: A much larger clone differs from this one at a single base, so this may be a read error. The chain has TRBV7-2 and TRBJ1-1; D uncertain. The CDR3 is 13 residues long. The germline gives CDR1 SGHTA, CDR2 FQGNSA. Trimming pared 5 bases from V and 1 base from J, leaving 8 bases between. The CDR3: CASSVTANTEAFF. Here the CDR3 DNA reads TGTGCCAGCAGCGTTACAGCGAACACTGAAGCTTTCTTT.

The chain recombines TRBV6-5 with TRBJ2-4, with 9 bases lining up with TRBD2. The V and J ends lost 2 bases and 4 bases, in that order; junction bases with no gene match: 3. The germline V gene has CDR1 MNHEY and CDR2 SVGAGI. The CDR3 sequence is 15 residues long. As DNA, the CDR3 is TGTGCCAGCAGTTACGGTAGCGGGGGTAAAAACATTCAGTACTTC. Translated: CASSYGSGGKNIQYF.

This sequence joins TRBV13 and TRBJ2-1; 7 bases are a match to TRBD2. V shed 5 bases, J shed 6 bases, and the junction held 10 bases outside the gene matches. This CDR3 has 15 amino acids. CDR1 and CDR2 (germline): PRHDT, FYEKMQ (reference sequence). The CDR3 protein is CASSPPLWGGNEQFF. The DNA of the CDR3 is TGTGCCAGCAGCCCTCCTCTGTGGGGGGGCAATGAGCAGTTCTTC. Looking up the rest from reference TRBV13 and TRBJ2-1 gives the full variable domain: AAGVIQSPRHLIKEKRETATLKCYPIPRHDTVYWYQQGPGQDPQFLISFYEKMQSDKGSIPDRFSAQQFSDYHSELNMSSLELGDSALYFCASSPPLWGGNEQFFGPGTRLTVL.

CDR3 protein: CAWSVMRAGQPQHF. CDR3 DNA: TGTGCCTGGAGTGTTATGAGGGCCGGTCAGCCCCAGCATTTT. The gene calls are TRBV30 and TRBJ1-5; no firm D call. Germline V gives CDR1 GTSNPN, CDR2 SVGIG (reference sequence). The CDR3 is 14 amino acids. The ends were cut back, 0 bases at V and 6 bases at J, with 12 bases in the middle.

The rearrangement joins TRBV4-3 to TRBJ2-1; 11 nucleotides match TRBD2. V dropped 3 bases and J dropped 5; count of bases not matched to a gene: 6. In germline, CDR1 is LGHNA, CDR2 YSLEER. The CDR3 has 16 amino acids. CDR3 sequence (DNA): TGCGCCAGCAGCCACAACCTAGCGGGAGGTAACAATGAGCAGTTCTTC. This translates into CASSHNLAGGNNEQFF.